This T cell receptor beta chain was captured in a study of breast tumors, draining lymph nodes, adjacent tissues. Study-level points and caveats: Luminal-like breast cancer showed significantly greater tumor-nontumor repertoire similarity than basal-like breast cancer did. Tumor TCR diversity was below lymph nodes but above nontumor tissue. Data only fit, rather than demonstrated, lymph node origin of most tumor T cells. Most tumor T cells seemingly derive from lymph node, then expand in tumor.

Germline values: CDR1 MDHEN, CDR2 SYDVKM. Trimming shortened V by 7 bases and J by 2 bases, and 8 bases separated the two germline ends. The CDR3 spans 12 residues. Axillary draining lymph nodes of breast cancer patients supplied the node samples. TCRdb reprocessed the multiplex PCR reads with MiXCR, giving one entry per CDR3 protein. The data contain 170,000 or so distinct CDR3 sequences, roughly a third of them singletons. About this clonotype: What it binds is not known.

The TCR sequence derives from a female donor with breast cancer. Some clones in this sample may be carry-over from other donors' samples. The sample taken for sequencing was axillary lymph node tissue. This rearrangement joins TRBV28 to TRBJ1-2; D is unresolved. The CDR3 region is CASTDTNYGYTF. The CDR3 DNA reads as TGTGCCAGCACAGACACCAACTATGGCTACACCTTC.